The clone carrying this TCR beta chain was seen only a few times. Antigen specificity is unknown. Documented time point: blood 4 weeks post-SBRT, at nephrectomy. The treatment denotes: 15 Gy SBRT to primary tumor, nephrectomy 4 weeks later. Blood was sampled at baseline, 2 weeks and 4 weeks after SBRT. This renal cell carcinoma was of the clear cell type. Generated by immunoSEQ multiplex PCR, the TCRdb table keeps only in-frame clones and is missing some. The repertoire holds under 200,000 clones, with about 87% as singletons. Trimming cost V 4 bases and J 8 bases, with 18 bases left between them. Germline CDR1 and CDR2: SGHRS and YFSETQ. The CDR3 runs 14 residues. The sample originates from a study of radiation and T cells in renal cell carcinoma. General study findings and limits: In blood, top tumor clones expanded by 2 weeks, shrinking by 4. Pretreatment tumor biopsies were lacking, so baseline clonotypes are unknown.

V usage is TRBV5-1 and J usage is TRBJ1-1, with D perhaps TRBD1 (5 bases). Material: blood, obtained from a patient whose treatment included radiotherapy and nephrectomy. The sequence came from a woman between 50 and 59 years old with renal cell carcinoma. The chain's CDR3 is CASSPLTRGGEAFF. The CDR3 DNA reads TGCGCCAGCAGCCCTCTAACGAGGGGCGGCGAAGCTTTCTTT. Combining the CDR3 with reference TRBV5-1 and TRBJ1-1 gives the whole variable domain KAGVTQTPRYLIKTRGQQVTLSCSPISGHRSVSWYQQTPGQGLQFLFEYFSETQRNKGNFPGRFSGRQFSNSRSEMNVSTLELGDSALYLCASSPLTRGGEAFFGQGTRLTVV.